The subject of this entry is one T cell receptor (beta chain). Its antigen specificity is not known. One end of the junction is discordant with germline, which a read error may explain. The data derive from a study of tumor and adjacent non-tumor tissue in lung cancer (dated by TCRdb to 2016 to 2019). With regard to the full study: Of the cohort, roughly 12 patients had adenocarcinoma, 2 had squamous cell carcinoma and 1 had small cell lung cancer. The study compared bulk TCRbeta repertoires from lung tumor tissue and matched distant non-tumor lung tissue of over 13 lung cancer patients. The approximately 15 patients were aged roughly 30 to 80 years, included around ten men and 5 women, and had TNM stage I to III disease. Sequencing generated a total of 120 million or so productive TCRbeta reads, averaging roughly 3.9 million reads per sample. Approximately 31 paired specimens, one tumor and one normal lung sample per patient, were profiled by TCRbeta CDR3 sequencing.

The paper as a whole reports these results and caveats: Peripheral blood was not sequenced, so blood TCRbeta repertoires in these lung cancer patients were not examined. TCR diversity was significantly higher in younger patients, and greater tumor TCR diversity was associated with shorter overall survival and shorter disease-free survival. Neither the sequencing platform nor unique molecular identifiers are named or mentioned anywhere in the methods. The cohort had only about 16 patients, and the authors noted that larger samples and more detailed clinical data are needed. Tumor tissue showed significantly higher TCR diversity (inverse Simpson) than normal lung tissue, at 431.37 vs 166.20 (P = 0.0075, Mann-Whitney U test). The top 100 clones made up a significantly larger cumulative share of the repertoire in normal lung than in tumor tissue.

RNA was isolated from bulk unsorted tissue, and RNA quality was assessed with a NanoDrop ND-1000 and an Agilent 2100. For the normal lung samples, distant non-tumor tissue was collected more than 3 cm away from the tumor edge. Newly diagnosed lung cancer patients without prior chemotherapy who had been admitted for thoracic surgery in China between August and November 2014 were enrolled as donors. The study excluded patients who had received radiotherapy or chemotherapy before or who had another cancer at the same time. Pieces of surgical tissue measuring roughly 1-2.1 cm3 were kept in RNAlater solution and held at -80 degrees C until needed. Its CDR3 holds 15 amino acids, cysteine through phenylalanine. Solely the CDR3 DNA is kept, with 45 bases framed from the first base. According to the germline V gene, CDR1 reads SGHAT and CDR2 reads FQNNGV. To prepare the library, multiplex PCR was applied. Sequencing was carried out with an Illumina HiSeq 2500. TCRbeta libraries were constructed through three rounds of nested PCR with primers (Table S4) according to protocols modified from ARM-PCR. Before sequencing, PCR products of 200-500 bp were excised from the gel and purified with the QIAquick gel extraction kit. Concerning the study's data processing: Reads were cleaned using Trimmomatic, were merged into complete CDR3 sequences using FLASH, and were assigned to V(D)J germline segments using MiTCR. VDJtools was used to compute clonal diversity as the inverse Simpson's index. A read counted as productive if the sequence was in-frame and lacked a premature stop codon. Using fastp trimming at Q25 and MiXCR clonotype assembly, TCRdb reanalyzed the public sequencing data and kept in-frame beta chains. Each CDR3 protein appears once, grouped with its most common genes and DNA. The V and J calls shown here were made by TCRdb, not taken from the authors' results. Recorded for this sample are under 95,000 distinct CDR3 sequences; approximately 80% of them occurred a single time. The ten largest clones add up to about 47% of the sample.

The specimen was distant non-tumor lung tissue. The rearrangement joined TRBV11-2 to TRBJ2-5, and possibly TRBD2, on 6 matching bases. The TCR originated in a man aged 55-75 years with non-small cell lung cancer. The sequence in DNA is TGTGCCAGCAGCTCGGACCGGACCGGACGGGAGACCCAGTATTTC. Its protein is CASSSDRTGRETQYF.